This T cell receptor (beta chain) appears in the sequencing data of a study of spatial heterogeneity in lung cancer. The time point here: sample taken at primary tumor resection. This clonotype was found many times. TCRdb reprocessed the 5' RACE reads with MiXCR, giving one entry per CDR3 protein. The sample lists some 37,000 distinct CDR3 sequences, around 7% occurring once. Germline CDR1 reads LGHDT; CDR2 reads YNNKEL (reference sequence). V trimming: 5 bases; J trimming: 5 bases; junction bases outside the gene matches: 6. The CDR3 is 15 residues long. Here the sequenced sample was PBMCs, taken at surgery. This receptor was taken from a male donor with early-stage non-small cell lung cancer. The chain joins TRBV3-1 to TRBJ1-5; 10 nucleotides match TRBD1. In DNA form, the CDR3 reads TGTGCCAGCAGCGCCAGGGACAGGGGTCATCAGCCCCAGCATTTT. It translates to CASSARDRGHQPQHF.